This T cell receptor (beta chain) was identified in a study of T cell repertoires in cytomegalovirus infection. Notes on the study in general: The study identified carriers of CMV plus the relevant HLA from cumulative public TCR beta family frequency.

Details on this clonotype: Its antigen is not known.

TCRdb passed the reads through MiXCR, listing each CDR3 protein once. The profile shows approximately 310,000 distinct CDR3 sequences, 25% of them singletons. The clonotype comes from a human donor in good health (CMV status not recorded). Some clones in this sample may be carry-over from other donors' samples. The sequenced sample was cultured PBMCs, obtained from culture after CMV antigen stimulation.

The DNA for the CDR3 is TGTGCCAGCAGCTTACGGGAGGGCCGCACCGGGGAGCTGTTTTTT. Its translation is CASSLREGRTGELFF. The V gene is TRBV7-2, the J gene TRBJ2-2, with 8 bases identical to TRBD2. CDR1 is SGHTA, CDR2 FQGNSA, per germline. V gave up 2 bases and J gave up 4 bases; unmatched junction bases: 3. The CDR3 spans 15 residues.